This T cell receptor beta chain was sequenced in a study of blood T cells in healthy people across ages. In its sample, this clonotype was seen many times. Its antigen is unknown. With a J-beta primer mix and a sample-barcoded 5' primer, a second PCR ran about 6 to 11 cycles. From the 5' RACE reads, TCRdb called clonotypes with MiXCR, one entry per CDR3 protein. The profile covers roughly 800,000 distinct CDR3 sequences, with 35% to 40% appearing a single time and over 10% taken by the ten largest. V was shortened by 6 bases and J by 8 bases, with 16 bases between the two germline ends. The germline gives CDR1 MNHNY, CDR2 SVGAGI (reference sequence). This CDR3 region has 13 residues. Findings of the study overall: Age showed a roughly linear inverse relationship with TCR beta diversity per million T cells.

This receptor was obtained from a man in his late teens or twenties in good health. The V call is TRBV6-6, the J call TRBJ1-2; unclear D gene. Material: blood. The CDR3 DNA sequence: TGTGCCAGCAGCAATGGACCCGCACGGGGCTACACCTTC. The encoded protein is CASSNGPARGYTF.